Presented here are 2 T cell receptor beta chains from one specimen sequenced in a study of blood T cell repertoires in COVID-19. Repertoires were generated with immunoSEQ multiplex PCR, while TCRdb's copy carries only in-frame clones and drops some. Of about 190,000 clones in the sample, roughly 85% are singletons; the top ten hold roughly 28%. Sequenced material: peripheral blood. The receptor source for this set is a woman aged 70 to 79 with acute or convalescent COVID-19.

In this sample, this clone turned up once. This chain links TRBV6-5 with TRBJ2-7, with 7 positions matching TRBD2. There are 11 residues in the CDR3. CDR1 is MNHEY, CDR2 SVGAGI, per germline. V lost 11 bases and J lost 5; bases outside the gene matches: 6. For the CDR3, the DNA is TGTGCCGGGGGGAGGGCTCACGAGCAGTACTTC. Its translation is CAGGRAHEQYF.

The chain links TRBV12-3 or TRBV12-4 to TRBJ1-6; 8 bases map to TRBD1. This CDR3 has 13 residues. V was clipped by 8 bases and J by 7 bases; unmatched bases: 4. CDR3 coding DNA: TGTGCCAGCTGTACAGGGGGGAATTCACCCCTCCACTTT. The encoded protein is CASCTGGNSPLHF.